This TCR beta chain was documented in a study of regulatory T cells in long-lasting Graves disease. This CDR3 has 15 amino acids. Per the germline V gene, CDR1 is SGHAT and CDR2 is FQNNGV. The V end lost 5 bases, the J end lost 9 bases, and 17 bases lay between the germline ends. Time point denoted: newly diagnosed GD, antithyroid drugs for less than 3 months. Following extraction of RNA from PBMCs, that RNA was used to make the TCR library. The TCR beta library used iRepertoire HTBI primers with Arm-PCR amplification of CDR3. Each CDR3 protein is one row after TCRdb ran MiXCR on the multiplex PCR reads. The data show some 250,000 distinct CDR3 sequences, more than 15% seen once. This clonotype has ten or more counts. These data are also associated with another study on T cells in Graves' hyperthyroidism and ophthalmopathy.

The clonotype was recovered from a woman in her 30s with Graves disease. The material sequenced was peripheral blood mononuclear cells (PBMCs), taken at new diagnosis, from a patient treated with antithyroid drugs. The chain is built from TRBV11-2 and TRBJ1-6; D is ambiguous. The CDR3 is CASSHNSPWGSPLHF. In DNA, the CDR3 is TGTGCCAGCAGCCACAACTCGCCGTGGGGTTCACCCCTCCACTTT.